The TCR beta chain under discussion was sequenced for a study of beta chain features in type 1 diabetes. Study-level background: The patients were much like the healthy donors in age, gender and cell yields.

Whole-study findings and limits: TCRB CDR3 length was moderately but significantly reduced in all four CD4+ subsets of Type 1 diabetes patients. Sequencing from cDNA could over-represent high-TCR-expressing cells.

Regarding this clone: Its cognate antigen is unknown.

This CDR3 comprises 14 residues. V lost 3 bases and J lost 5, with 15 bases in between. Germline V lookup: CDR1 SGHRS, CDR2 YFSETQ. Markers CD45RO/CCR7/CD25/CD127/CD95/CD27 served to sort CD4+ naive, central memory, regulatory and stem cell-like memory cells. Expressed TCRB transcripts were sequenced after all isolated RNA was converted to cDNA. Naive, central memory and regulatory T cell samples averaged around 3.5 million immunoSEQ reads each. The assay was immunoSEQ multiplex PCR, and TCRdb's table has in-frame clones only and misses some. Here the sample spans fewer than 350,000 clones, 15% being singletons.

Specimen: naive CD4+ T cells from blood. This sequence joins TRBV5-1 and TRBJ2-7, with TRBD1 as a possible D gene (5 bases). The sequence was collected from a man between 18 and 35 years old with type 1 diabetes. The CDR3 DNA reads TGCGCCAGCAGCTCGACAGTCGCTCTGGACGAGCAGTACTTC. Its protein is CASSSTVALDEQYF.